These T cell receptor beta chains were read from a single sample in a study of T cell responses to AZD1222 COVID-19 vaccine. TCRdb keeps only in-frame clones here, not all; method: immunoSEQ multiplex PCR. The profile shows 90,000 to 120,000 clones, about nine tenths of them singletons. The sequencing used peripheral blood, collected on day 0 of AZD1222 vaccination. These receptors came from an adult in good health. CDR3s include the opening cysteine and the closing phenylalanine or tryptophan. The order of the fields is V gene, D gene, J gene, clone size, CDR3 DNA, CDR3 protein. The D gene is left open where the match is weak. The size of a clone is reported for some rows only, either as once, few or many, or as a class for expanded clones.

>TRBV18|.|TRBJ2-1|.
TGTGCCAGCTCACCTAGAGGTTTAGACAGGAACAATGAGCAGTTCTTC
CASSPRGLDRNNEQFF
>TRBV30|.|TRBJ1-5|.
TGTGCCTGGAGTGCTGCTGGAAGCAATCAGCCCCAGCATTTT
CAWSAAGSNQPQHF
>TRBV28|.|TRBJ1-2|.
TGTGCCAGCAGTTCCCCGACCGGGGCGGACTATGGCTACACCTTC
CASSSPTGADYGYTF
>TRBV2|TRBD2|TRBJ2-1|.
TGTGCCAGCACAGCGGGGAACAATGAGCAGTTCTTC
CASTAGNNEQFF
>TRBV2|.|TRBJ1-6|.
TGTGCCAGCTTATCCGAGAGCTCCTATAATTCACCCCTCCACTTT
CASLSESSYNSPLHF
>TRBV5-1|.|TRBJ1-2|once
TGCGCCAGCAGCCCAGCCAGGGAAGTTGATGGAACCTTC
CASSPAREVDGTF
>TRBV27|.|TRBJ1-2|.
TGTGCCAGCAGTTTCGGTTTGGGACTATACGGCTACACCTTC
CASSFGLGLYGYTF
>TRBV7-2|.|TRBJ1-5|.
TGTGCCAGCTCTGACAGGTCGAAGGGTAGCAATCAGCCCCAGCATTTT
CASSDRSKGSNQPQHF
>TRBV6-2/TRBV6-3|.|TRBJ1-1|.
TGTGCCAGCAGCCCCCCCCTGGATACGATCACTGAAGCTTTCTTT
CASSPPLDTITEAFF
>TRBV9|.|TRBJ1-6|.
TGTGCCAGCAGCGTAGAAGGATTTAATTCACCCCTCCACTTT
CASSVEGFNSPLHF
>TRBV24-1|.|TRBJ2-3|.
TGTGCCACCAAAGGGCAGAACACAGATACGCAGTATTTT
CATKGQNTDTQYF
>TRBV3-1/TRBV3-2|.|TRBJ1-5|.
TGTGCCAGCAGCCAAGAAGGCAGGGGCGGGGGGCCCCAGCATTTT
CASSQEGRGGGPQHF
>TRBV4-3|.|TRBJ2-1|.
TGCGCCAGCAGCCAAGAACTTACGGGCCCGGGGTACAATGAGCAGTTCTTC
CASSQELTGPGYNEQFF
>TRBV6-5|.|TRBJ1-5|.
TGTGCCAGCAGTTCCCGGACGGGAAATCAGCCCCAGCATTTT
CASSSRTGNQPQHF
>TRBV15|TRBD1|TRBJ1-4|.
TGTGCCACCAGCAGACCAGGGGACAGTGAAAAACTGTTTTTT
CATSRPGDSEKLFF
>TRBV18|TRBD2|TRBJ2-7|.
TGTGCCAGCTCACCCCCAGTGCTAGCGGGCCACGAGCAGTACTTC
CASSPPVLAGHEQYF
>TRBV3-1/TRBV3-2|.|TRBJ1-3|.
TGTGCCAGCAGCCAACACCAGGTGTCTGGAAACACCATATATTTT
CASSQHQVSGNTIYF
>TRBV6-5|.|TRBJ1-2|.
TGTGCCAGCAGTTACTCGGGGTCAGGGAACTATGGCTACACCTTC
CASSYSGSGNYGYTF
>TRBV5-4|TRBD1|TRBJ1-3|.
TGTGCCAGCAGCTCAGAACAGGGGACTGGAAACACCATATATTTT
CASSSEQGTGNTIYF
>TRBV4-3|.|TRBJ1-2|.
TGCGCCAGCAGCCCCCGGGTAGGGTCCACCTATGGCTACACCTTC
CASSPRVGSTYGYTF
>TRBV25-1|TRBD1|TRBJ1-6|.
TGTGCCAGCAGTGCGAGACAGGGGAGCAGTTCACCCCTCCACTTT
CASSARQGSSSPLHF
>TRBV7-2|.|TRBJ1-5|.
TGTGCCAGCAGCTTAGATCCAGGGGGCAATCAGCCCCAGCATTTT
CASSLDPGGNQPQHF
>TRBV28|.|TRBJ2-7|.
TGTGCCACCAAGCAACAGCCTACTTACGAGCAGTACTTC
CATKQQPTYEQYF
>TRBV4-1|TRBD1|TRBJ1-2|.
TGCGCCAGCAGCCAAGAGGACAGGAGCTACTATGGCTACACCTTC
CASSQEDRSYYGYTF
>TRBV6-4|.|TRBJ1-1|.
TGTGCCAGCAGTGACAGGGGAGCTTTCTTT
CASSDRGAFF
>TRBV4-1|TRBD1|TRBJ1-3|.
TGCGCCAGCAGCCGGATCACAGGGGAAGCTGGAAACACCATATATTTT
CASSRITGEAGNTIYF
>TRBV5-1|.|TRBJ1-2|.
TGCGCCAGCAGCTTGGAAAGAGGCTATGGCTACACCTTC
CASSLERGYGYTF
>TRBV11-2|TRBD1|TRBJ2-7|.
TGTGCCAGCAGCCTATGGACAGGGGAAGAGCAGTACTTC
CASSLWTGEEQYF
>TRBV5-1|TRBD1|TRBJ1-1|.
TGCGCCAGCACCGTCTTAATTGGGGACAGGGAAGCTTTCTTT
CASTVLIGDREAFF
>TRBV7-2|TRBD2|TRBJ2-5|.
TGTGCCAGCAGCTTAATGGCTAGCGGGAGGGGTGAGACCCAGTACTTC
CASSLMASGRGETQYF
>TRBV27|.|TRBJ1-4|.
TGTGCCAGCAGTCTAGGCAGGTTTAATGAAAAACTGTTTTTT
CASSLGRFNEKLFF
>TRBV2|.|TRBJ1-2|.
TGTGCCAGCAGTGAACTGGGGCTCGGTGATGGCTACACCTTC
CASSELGLGDGYTF
>TRBV9|TRBD2|TRBJ2-1|.
TGTGCCAGCAGCCTCCGGACTAGCGGGAGGCCCGGCACCAATGAGCAGTTCTTC
CASSLRTSGRPGTNEQFF
>TRBV9|.|TRBJ1-6|.
TGTGCCAGCAGCGTAGGCAGGGCTGATTCACCCCTCCACTTT
CASSVGRADSPLHF
>TRBV7-2|TRBD1|TRBJ1-3|few
TGTGCCAGCAGCCTTTCCGGGACAGCGGGCACCATATATTTT
CASSLSGTAGTIYF
>TRBV4-3|.|TRBJ1-1|.
TGCGCCAGCAGCCGCGGGGAAGTAATGAACACTGAAGCTTTCTTT
CASSRGEVMNTEAFF
>TRBV19|.|TRBJ2-1|.
TGTGCCACGAACAGGGCCTCCTACAATGAGCAGTTCTTC
CATNRASYNEQFF
>TRBV24-1|.|TRBJ1-5|.
TGTGCCACCAGTGAGAGCGGTATTCAGCCCCAGCATTTT
CATSESGIQPQHF
>TRBV18|.|TRBJ1-1|.
TGTGCCAGCTCCTCCGGGACAAACACTGAAGCTTTCTTT
CASSSGTNTEAFF
>TRBV9|TRBD1|TRBJ2-5|.
TGTGCCAGCAGCGCACCAGGGACAGCAAAAGAGACCCAGTACTTC
CASSAPGTAKETQYF
>TRBV7-3|.|TRBJ1-2|.
TGTGCCAGCAGCTTATCAGCCAACTATGGCTACACCTTC
CASSLSANYGYTF
>TRBV4-3|TRBD2|TRBJ2-5|.
TGCGCCAGCGCCGCGACTAGCGGAGAGACCCAGTACTTC
CASAATSGETQYF
>TRBV6-4|.|TRBJ2-3|.
TGTGCCAGCAGTGAGCAGGGCCTCACAGATACGCAGTATTTT
CASSEQGLTDTQYF
>TRBV6-4|.|TRBJ1-5|.
TGTGCCAGCAGTGAAAACCAGGACAATCAGCCCCAGCATTTT
CASSENQDNQPQHF
>TRBV2|TRBD1|TRBJ2-7|many
TGTGCCAGCAGGGGGACAGGCGAGCAGTACTTC
CASRGTGEQYF